Shown below are 9 T cell receptor beta chains from a single sample sequenced in a study of CD8 T cells in ankylosing spondylitis. TCRdb processed the 5' RACE reads anew with MiXCR; each CDR3 protein has one entry. The profile shows fewer than 350,000 distinct CDR3 sequences, roughly 11% of them singletons. Sequences were obtained from blood, either unsorted or a sorted T cell fraction (not recorded which). The origin of the receptors is a female donor with ankylosing spondylitis or in good health (not recorded which).

This clonotype was recorded at least ten times. The chain uses TRBV5-1 and TRBJ2-7, with 9 bases aligning to TRBD1. This CDR3 is 13 amino acids long. V shed 3 bases and J 5 bases; nucleotides not matched to a gene: 3. CDR1 is SGHRS and CDR2 is YFSETQ in the germline V gene. This chain's CDR3 is CASSWGQGDEQYF. The DNA of the CDR3 is TGCGCCAGCAGCTGGGGACAGGGTGACGAGCAGTACTTC.

This clonotype was picked up many times. The chain has TRBV24-1 and TRBJ2-5; 10 nucleotides line up with TRBD2. The CDR3 is 15 residues long. Unmatched junction bases numbered 7, after V lost 7 bases and J lost 3 bases. Germline lookup yields CDR1 KGHDR and CDR2 SFDVKD. The CDR3, as DNA: TGTGCCACCAGGGGGACAGGACTAGCGGAAGAGACCCAGTACTTC. It is translated as CATRGTGLAEETQYF.

There are a few counts of this clonotype. The rearrangement joins TRBV10-3 to TRBJ2-3; D is perhaps TRBD2 (6 bases). Germline V CDR1 and CDR2: ENHRY, SYGVKD. The V gene lost 3 bases and the J gene lost 3 bases, with 13 bases spanning the gap. The CDR3 totals 15 residues. CDR3 bases: TGTGCCATCAGTGATTTCGAGGGAGGAACAGATACGCAGTATTTT. Protein: CAISDFEGGTDTQYF.

The CDR3 DNA reads as TGCAGTGCCGGTGACTCGCGGGCGGCAGATACGCAGTATTTT. Translated, it gives CSAGDSRAADTQYF. This sequence joins TRBV20-1 and TRBJ2-3; weak D call: TRBD2 (5 bases). V was trimmed by 6 bases and J by 4 bases, leaving 17 bases between them. The CDR3 length is 14 residues. Germline assignment: CDR1 DFQATT and CDR2 SNEGSKA (reference sequence).

This clonotype was seen many times. CDR3 residues: CASSPLQTAGTEAFF. For the CDR3, the DNA is TGTGCCAGCAGCCCCCTTCAGACCGCGGGCACTGAAGCTTTCTTT. The chain uses TRBV3-1 and TRBJ1-1; unclear D gene. CDR1 LGHDT and CDR2 YNNKEL come from the germline V gene (reference sequence). V dropped 4 bases and J dropped 4 bases, with 16 bases sitting between them. The CDR3 consists of 15 residues.

This clonotype was detected only a few times. Here the CDR3 DNA reads TGTGCCACCAGCAGAGTTTTTGGCAGGGGGGAGACCCAGTACTTC. Translated: CATSRVFGRGETQYF. The J gene is TRBJ2-5, the V gene TRBV15; 7 nucleotides align to TRBD1. Germline CDR1 is LNHNV and CDR2 is YYDKDF (reference sequence). This CDR3 is built from 15 residues. The trim removed 1 base at V and 5 bases at J, leaving 7 bases unmatched.

Ten or more counts support this clonotype. The chain uses TRBV29-1 and TRBJ1-2; D gene ambiguous. The V and J ends lost 7 bases and 3 bases respectively, with 15 bases between them. This CDR3 is 13 amino acids long. In germline, CDR1 is SQVTM, CDR2 ANQGSEA. CDR3 bases: TGCAGCGCAAGGGCTACGACGGACTATGGCTACACCTTC. This translates into CSARATTDYGYTF.

This chain joins TRBV6-5 and TRBJ1-1, with TRBD1 matching over 10 bases. V shed 8 bases and J 8 bases; nucleotides not matched to a gene: 5. This CDR3 has 12 residues. Germline CDR1 is MNHEY and CDR2 is SVGAGI. Here the CDR3 reads CASGRTGGEAFF. CDR3 in DNA: TGTGCCAGCGGAAGGACAGGGGGAGAAGCTTTCTTT.

This clonotype has ten or more counts. This chain connects TRBV24-1 to TRBJ2-2; D unclear. Trimming left V 6 bases short and J 3 bases short, with 10 bases between. The CDR3 totals 14 residues. Germline assignment: CDR1 KGHDR and CDR2 SFDVKD. The CDR3 DNA reads as TGTGCCACCAGTTCGCAGGTCTACACCGGGGAGCTGTTTTTT. Amino acid sequence: CATSSQVYTGELFF.